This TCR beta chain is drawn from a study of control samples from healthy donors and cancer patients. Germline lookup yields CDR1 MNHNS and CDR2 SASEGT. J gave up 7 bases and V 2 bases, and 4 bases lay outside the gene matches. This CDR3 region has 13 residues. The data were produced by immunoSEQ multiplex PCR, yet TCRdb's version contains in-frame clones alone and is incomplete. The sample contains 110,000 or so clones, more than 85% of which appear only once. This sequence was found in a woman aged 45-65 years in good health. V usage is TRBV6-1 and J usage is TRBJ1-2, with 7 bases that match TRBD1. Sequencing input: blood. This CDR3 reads CASSESWTGGYTF. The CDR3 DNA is TGTGCCAGCAGTGAATCATGGACAGGTGGCTACACCTTC.